Below are 11 T cell receptor beta chains sequenced from a single sample in a study of vaccination and CD4 T cells after COVID-19. The Oncomine TCR Beta short-read assay sequenced DNA from cultured CD4+ T cells. TCRdb re-analysed the PCR reads in MiXCR, keeping a single row per CDR3 protein. The sample records about 7,600 distinct CDR3 sequences, 50% being singletons. Antigens of these TCRs are unknown. Treatment reported: approximately 9-day PBMC culture with coronavirus spike peptide pools or control peptides (ViraFEST assay). An unexposed donor provided the CD4+ T cells, which were collected before the COVID-19 pandemic (2011-2018). Sequenced: CD4+ T cells from blood, cultured in vitro. These receptor sequences come from a human donor in good health.

This clonotype has just a few counts. The CDR3 region has the DNA TGTGCCAGTAGTATAACTGGGCTTGGCTACACCTTC. Encoded protein: CASSITGLGYTF. The gene calls are TRBV19 and TRBJ1-2; D remains ambiguous. The CDR3 covers 12 residues. The ends were cut back, 2 bases at V and 7 bases at J, with 8 bases in the middle. Germline CDR1 reads LNHDA; CDR2 reads SQIVND (reference sequence).

This clonotype showed up just a few times. This chain connects TRBV27 to TRBJ2-5; TRBD1 or TRBD2 may be the D gene (6 bases each). The CDR3 covers 15 residues. The V gene's germline CDR1 is MNHEY and CDR2 SMNVEV (reference sequence). Deletions cut 3 bases from V and 4 bases from J, with 15 bases between. The CDR3 sequence: CASSFSGGRLETQYF. DNA for the CDR3: TGTGCCAGCAGTTTTAGTGGGGGGCGTTTAGAGACCCAGTACTTC.

The V gene is TRBV6-1, the J gene TRBJ1-6; no reliable D call. CDR1 is MNHNS, CDR2 SASEGT, per germline. The CDR3 contains 12 residues. Deletions cut 2 bases from V and 8 bases from J, with 4 bases between. CDR3 sequence (DNA): TGTGCCAGCAGTGAACTAGATTCACCCCTCCACTTT. Its translation: CASSELDSPLHF.

Only a few counts were recorded for this clonotype. The chain carries TRBV7-9 and TRBJ1-2, with D tentatively TRBD1 (5 bases). This CDR3 comprises 13 residues. The V end lost 6 bases, the J end lost 5 bases, and 13 bases lay between the germline ends. Per germline, CDR1 SEHNR and CDR2 FQNEAQ (reference sequence). CDR3 region: CASSSRDRYGYTF. The CDR3 DNA is TGTGCCAGCAGTTCCAGGGATAGGTATGGCTACACCTTC.

The rearrangement joins TRBV4-1 to TRBJ2-2; D perhaps matches TRBD1 (5 bases). Germline CDR1 and CDR2: MGHRA and YSYEKL. Trimming took off 3 bases at V and 7 bases at J, with 21 bases between the two ends. The CDR3 spans 17 residues. The CDR3 DNA sequence: TGCGCCAGCAGCCAGGTCGATATGGGGCTCGTGGTCGGGGAGCTGTTTTTT. It encodes CASSQVDMGLVVGELFF.

The chain uses TRBV28 and TRBJ1-2; no clear D. The CDR3 has 13 amino acids. The germline V gene has CDR1 MDHEN and CDR2 SYDVKM. Between the trimmed V and J ends, which lost 3 bases and 4 bases, there was a span of 9 bases. This chain's CDR3 is CASSFSLGYGYTF. CDR3 sequence (DNA): TGTGCCAGCAGTTTTAGTTTGGGCTATGGCTACACCTTC.

In its sample, this clonotype was seen a few times. The chain has TRBV2 and TRBJ2-5; D unresolved. The CDR3 is 12 amino acids. Between the trimmed V and J ends, which lost 6 bases and 2 bases, there was a span of 7 bases. Looked up from germline, CDR1 is SNHLY and CDR2 is FYNNEI. Here the CDR3 reads CASRTDQETQYF. CDR3 DNA sequence: TGTGCCAGCAGGACGGATCAAGAGACCCAGTACTTC. Looking up the rest from reference TRBV2 and TRBJ2-5 gives the full variable domain: EPEVTQTPSHQVTQMGQEVILRCVPISNHLYFYWYRQILGQKVEFLVSFYNNEISEKSEIFDDQFSVERPDGSNFTLKIRSTKLEDSAMYFCASRTDQETQYFGPGTRLLVL.

This clonotype was detected a few times. The rearrangement joins TRBV29-1 to TRBJ1-2, with 9 bases identical to TRBD1. The V gene's germline CDR1 is SQVTM and CDR2 ANQGSEA. The CDR3 consists of 15 residues. V gave up 1 base and J gave up 5 bases; unmatched junction bases: 8. CDR3 in amino acids: CSVEGEQGARYGYTF. CDR3 coding DNA: TGCAGCGTTGAAGGCGAACAGGGGGCAAGGTATGGCTACACCTTC.

This chain connects TRBV5-1 to TRBJ2-5, with TRBD2 matching 9 bases. Germline CDR1 and CDR2: SGHRS and YFSETQ. V was pared by 5 bases and J by 1 base, with 9 bases of the junction left unmatched. This CDR3 comprises 16 residues. CDR3 DNA sequence: TGCGCCAGCAGTCGCGGGGCTAGCGGGACCCAAGAGACCCAGTACTTC. Protein: CASSRGASGTQETQYF.

The CDR3 DNA reads TGTGCCAGCGTTATCGCCTCTGGGGCCAACGTCCTGACTTTC. Translating it yields CASVIASGANVLTF. This chain links TRBV28 with TRBJ2-6; D is unresolved. The CDR3 has 14 residues. Trimming pared 8 bases from V and 0 bases from J, leaving 8 bases between. CDR1 and CDR2 from the germline V gene are MDHEN and SYDVKM.

This clonotype was detected a few times. This sequence joins TRBV6-1 and TRBJ1-1, with 8 bases lining up with TRBD1. The trim removed 6 bases at V and 7 bases at J, leaving 10 bases unmatched. This CDR3 contains 14 residues. Germline CDR1 and CDR2: MNHNS and SASEGT. The CDR3 DNA sequence: TGTGCCAGCAGAATCCGGGACAGGCCCCATGAAGCTTTCTTT. Amino acids: CASRIRDRPHEAFF.